The clone carrying this T cell receptor (beta chain) turned up a few times. Its antigen is unknown. Germline CDR1 and CDR2: SGHRS and YFSETQ. The CDR3 loop spans 17 amino acids. Between the trimmed V and J ends, which lost 4 bases and 0 bases, there was a span of 17 bases. The data originate from a study of T cells after yellow fever vaccination. Findings and caveats of the study: Abundant clonotypes from the bulk population could have been carried over as contaminants into FACS-sorted repertoires.

As TCR cDNA was made by 5'RACE template switching, a universal primer site and UMIs were added. Using its own MiXCR run on the 5' RACE reads, TCRdb lists one record per CDR3 protein. The sample records a few hundred thousand distinct CDR3 sequences, 6.2% being singletons. This receptor was identified in a man aged 25-45 years who received the YFV17D yellow fever vaccine. The sample in question was PBMCs, obtained 5 days after the yellow fever booster vaccination. The chain uses TRBV5-1 and TRBJ2-1; TRBD2 might be the D (6 bases). The CDR3 DNA sequence: TGCGCCAGCAGCGCCGGATTTACTAGCAGCTCCTACAATGAGCAGTTCTTC. This sequence encodes CASSAGFTSSSYNEQFF. Full variable domain (missing parts from reference TRBV5-1 and TRBJ2-1): KAGVTQTPRYLIKTRGQQVTLSCSPISGHRSVSWYQQTPGQGLQFLFEYFSETQRNKGNFPGRFSGRQFSNSRSEMNVSTLELGDSALYLCASSAGFTSSSYNEQFFGPGTRLTVL.